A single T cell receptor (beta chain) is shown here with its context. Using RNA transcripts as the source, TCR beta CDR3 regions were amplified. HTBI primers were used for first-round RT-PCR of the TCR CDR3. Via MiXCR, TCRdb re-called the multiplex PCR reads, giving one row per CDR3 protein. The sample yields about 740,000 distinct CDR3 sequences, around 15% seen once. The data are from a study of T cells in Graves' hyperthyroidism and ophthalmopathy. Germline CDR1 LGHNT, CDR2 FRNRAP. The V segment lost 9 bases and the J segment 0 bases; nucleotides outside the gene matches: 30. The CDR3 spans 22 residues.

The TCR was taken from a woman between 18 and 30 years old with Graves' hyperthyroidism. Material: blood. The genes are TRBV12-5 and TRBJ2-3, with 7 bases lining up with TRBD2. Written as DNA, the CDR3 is TGTGCTAGCTCGTTACACCCCAAGATGACTAGCCAGAACTTCCATAGCACAGATACGCAGTATTTT. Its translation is CASSLHPKMTSQNFHSTDTQYF.